What follows are 14 T cell receptor beta chains derived from one specimen sequenced in a study of T cells in Graves' hyperthyroidism and ophthalmopathy. TCR beta CDR3 region amplification was performed from RNA transcripts. HTBI primers were used for first-round RT-PCR of the TCR CDR3. In TCRdb, the multiplex PCR reads were re-called with MiXCR into one record per CDR3 protein. The sample carries some 500,000 distinct CDR3 sequences, 13% to 15% recorded once. The sample taken for sequencing was blood. The receptors were sampled from a woman between 18 and 30 years old with Graves' hyperthyroidism.

This CDR3 reads CASSTSGTPYEQYF. Here the CDR3 DNA reads TGTGCCAGCAGCACCTCCGGGACTCCCTACGAGCAGTACTTC. V and J are TRBV9 and TRBJ2-7; possibly TRBD2 for D (6 bases). The germline V gene encodes CDR1 SGDLS and CDR2 YYNGEE. Trimming shortened V by 4 bases and J by 2 bases, and 13 bases separated the two germline ends. CDR3 length: 14 residues.

This clonotype was counted ten times or more. The chain is built from TRBV19 and TRBJ1-1; D gene ambiguous. CDR1 and CDR2 from the germline V gene are LNHDA and SQIVND (reference sequence). The CDR3 is 15 amino acids. Trimming left V 1 base short and J 0 bases short, with 9 bases between. DNA for the CDR3: TGTGCCAGTAGTATAGGGGGTGGGATGAACACTGAAGCTTTCTTT. It encodes CASSIGGGMNTEAFF.

At least ten counts were recorded for this clonotype. The rearrangement uses TRBV18 and TRBJ2-7; 8 bases are a match to TRBD1. Germline V lookup: CDR1 KGHSH, CDR2 LQKENI. The CDR3 sequence is 12 residues long. The J segment lost 6 bases and the V segment lost 3 bases, leaving 1 base of the junction unmatched. In DNA form, the CDR3 reads TGTGCCAGCTCACCCGACAGGGGCGAGCAGTACGTC. This sequence encodes CASSPDRGEQYV.

The V and J genes are TRBV11-2 and TRBJ2-2; no clear D. CDR1 and CDR2 from the germline V gene are SGHAT and FQNNGV. The germline V and J ends were trimmed by 1 base and 3 bases, with 9 bases remaining between them. The CDR3 length is 15 residues. CDR3 sequence reads: CASSLGMSYTGELFF. The CDR3 bases are TGTGCCAGCAGCTTAGGGATGAGTTACACCGGGGAGCTGTTTTTT.

This clonotype was detected many times. The chain links TRBV27 to TRBJ1-2; the D is unclear. In germline, CDR1 is MNHEY, CDR2 SMNVEV (reference sequence). This CDR3 is built from 14 residues. The V gene lost 2 bases and the J gene lost 0 bases, with 7 bases spanning the gap. In DNA form, the CDR3 reads TGTGCCAGCAGTTTAAGCGGAGCTAACTATGGCTACACCTTC. Translated, it gives CASSLSGANYGYTF.

This rearrangement joins TRBV5-4 to TRBJ2-3, with 9 positions matching TRBD1. There are 15 residues in the CDR3. V lost 4 bases to trimming and J lost 3 bases; unmatched junction nucleotides: 6. The germline V gene has CDR1 SGHNT and CDR2 YYREEE (reference sequence). Here the CDR3 DNA reads TGTGCCAGCAGCCTTTGGACAGGGGCGACAGATACGCAGTATTTT. Translated, it gives CASSLWTGATDTQYF.

The chain carries TRBV15 and TRBJ2-1, with D tentatively TRBD1 (6 bases). The CDR3 loop spans 15 amino acids. CDR1 and CDR2 (germline): LNHNV, YYDKDF (reference sequence). Deletions cut 2 bases from V and 4 bases from J, with 12 bases between. The CDR3 sequence is CATSRRTDAYNEQFF. DNA of the CDR3: TGTGCCACCAGCAGACGGACAGATGCTTACAATGAGCAGTTCTTC.

This clonotype occurred many times. This sequence joins TRBV7-3 and TRBJ2-7, with D possibly matching TRBD1 (6 bases). V lost 1 base to trimming and J lost 6 bases, with 10 bases between them. CDR3 size: 13 residues. Germline-derived CDR1 and CDR2 are SGHTA and FQGTGA. CDR3 protein: CASSLNRDVEQYF. The CDR3 coding sequence is TGTGCCAGCAGCTTAAACAGGGACGTCGAGCAGTACTTC.

This clonotype was detected ten times or more. The chain employs TRBV7-8 and TRBJ1-1; no firm D call. The germline V gene has CDR1 SGHVS and CDR2 FQNEAQ. The CDR3 is 15 residues long. Trimming took off 0 bases at V and 0 bases at J, with 8 bases between the two ends. The CDR3 loop is CASSLAGSMNTEAFF. The CDR3 DNA follows: TGTGCCAGCAGCTTAGCAGGGAGTATGAACACTGAAGCTTTCTTT.

This clonotype was recorded many times. The rearrangement joins TRBV3-1 to TRBJ2-3; a weak D match, TRBD1 (5 bases). Germline V gene sequence: CDR1 LGHDT, CDR2 YNNKEL (reference sequence). The CDR3 covers 15 residues. Deletions cut 0 bases from V and 8 bases from J, with 15 bases between. The CDR3 nucleotides read TGTGCCAGCAGCCAAGATTGGCGCAGTCAGGGTACGCAGTATTTT. This gives the protein CASSQDWRSQGTQYF.

V usage is TRBV12-3 or TRBV12-4 and J usage is TRBJ2-3, with a possible D match to TRBD2 (5 bases). Trimming removed 2 bases at V and 0 bases at J, with 21 bases between. The CDR3 has 19 amino acids. Here the CDR3 reads CASSLLPPTSTTSTDTQYF. Here the CDR3 DNA reads TGTGCCAGCAGTTTACTCCCACCGACTTCGACTACTAGCACAGATACGCAGTATTTT.

This clonotype was counted between two and nine times. The chain has TRBV4-1 and TRBJ1-5, with 7 bases fitting TRBD1. The CDR3 spans 17 residues. Germline V gives CDR1 MGHRA, CDR2 YSYEKL. The trim removed 2 bases at V and 4 bases at J, leaving 11 bases unmatched. The CDR3 loop is CASSQSSTGILNQPQHF. CDR3 nucleotide sequence: TGCGCCAGCAGCCAATCATCGACAGGGATTCTTAATCAGCCCCAGCATTTT.

This clonotype was counted between two and nine times. A much larger clone lies one base from this, so it may be a read error. V and J are TRBV11-3 and TRBJ1-1, with D uncertain. Germline V gene lookup returns CDR1 SGHNT and CDR2 YENEEA. The V end lost 3 bases, the J end lost 4 bases, and 12 bases lay between the germline ends. This CDR3 comprises 14 residues. In nucleotides, the CDR3 is TGTGCCAGCAGCTTCCCAGGTACGATCACTGAAGCTTTCTTT. Translating gives CASSFPGTITEAFF.

This clonotype was found many times. V and J are TRBV7-9 and TRBJ2-3, with D unclear. This CDR3 is built from 15 residues. The V gene's germline CDR1 is SEHNR and CDR2 FQNEAQ (reference sequence). V was shortened by 4 bases and J by 7 bases, with 18 bases between the two germline ends. In DNA form, the CDR3 reads TGTGCCAGCAGCTCGGAACAGCTCAGGACGAATACGCAGTATTTT. As protein: CASSSEQLRTNTQYF.